The clone carrying this TCR beta chain was recorded only once. The data belong to a study of blood T cell repertoires in COVID-19. TCRdb's copy holds only in-frame clones and misses some; the assay was immunoSEQ multiplex PCR. The sample has 230,000 or so clones, approximately 84% seen once; the top ten hold approximately 4%. Germline assignment: CDR1 SGHRS and CDR2 YFSETQ. V gave up 1 base and J gave up 0 bases; unmatched junction bases: 6. This CDR3 comprises 17 residues. The sequenced sample was peripheral blood. V and J are TRBV5-1 and TRBJ2-1, with 8 positions matching TRBD2. The TCR comes from a man aged 50 to 59 with active or convalescent COVID-19. CDR3 in amino acids: CASSLTGGGSSYNEQFF. The CDR3 bases are TGCGCCAGCAGCTTGACGGGAGGGGGAAGCTCCTACAATGAGCAGTTCTTC.